The 29 T cell receptor beta chains below were found in one sample sequenced in a study of T cell repertoires in cytomegalovirus infection. TCRdb called the reads again in MiXCR, with one record for every CDR3 protein. The sample lists about 400,000 distinct CDR3 sequences, 15% to 20% occurring once. Sequenced input: PBMCs. These receptor sequences come from a human donor in good health (CMV status not recorded). Some clones in this sample may be carry-over from other donors' samples.

This clonotype was picked up a small number of times. The rearrangement links TRBV5-1 to TRBJ1-1; 9 bases match TRBD1. Germline CDR1 is SGHRS and CDR2 is YFSETQ. CDR3 length: 14 residues. Germline trimming cut 4 bases from V and 8 bases from J; bases unmatched to any gene: 9. The CDR3 here is CASSNTGGIVEAFF. For the CDR3, the DNA is TGCGCCAGCAGCAACACAGGGGGCATTGTCGAAGCTTTCTTT.

The chain couples TRBV29-1 to TRBJ1-1; D unresolved. The CDR3 totals 14 residues. Germline values: CDR1 SQVTM, CDR2 ANQGSEA. V lost 0 bases to trimming and J lost 2 bases, with 10 bases between them. DNA for the CDR3: TGCAGCGTTGAAGAGAAAGGGATCAACACTGAAGCTTTCTTT. Translated: CSVEEKGINTEAFF. Complete variable domain (other parts from reference TRBV29-1 and TRBJ1-1): SAVISQKPSRDICQRGTSLTIQCQVDSQVTMMFWYRQQPGQSLTLIATANQGSEATYESGFVIDKFPISRPNLTFSTLTVSNMSPEDSSIYLCSVEEKGINTEAFFGQGTRLTVV.

This clonotype was counted a few times. J is TRBJ2-3 and V is TRBV20-1, with 7 bases matching TRBD2. Germline lookup yields CDR1 DFQATT and CDR2 SNEGSKA (reference sequence). This CDR3 is 13 amino acids long. The V gene end was trimmed by 4 bases and the J gene end by 4 bases; junction bases not matched to a gene: 5. CDR3 DNA: TGCAGTGCTATGGCTAGCGGACCAGATACGCAGTATTTT. It encodes CSAMASGPDTQYF.

This clonotype was detected ten times or more. The genes are TRBV7-9 and TRBJ2-1, with D possibly TRBD2 on 7 matching bases. V was shortened by 4 bases and J by 4 bases, with 20 bases between the two germline ends. The CDR3 length is 17 residues. The germline gives CDR1 SEHNR, CDR2 FQNEAQ (reference sequence). CDR3 in amino acids: CASSSGRGTTRYNEQFF. DNA for the CDR3: TGTGCCAGCAGCTCGGGGAGGGGGACTACCCGGTACAATGAGCAGTTCTTC.

This clonotype was seen ten or more times. This chain joins TRBV19 and TRBJ1-5; 7 nucleotides line up with TRBD1. V lost 11 bases and J lost 1; bases outside the gene matches: 5. The CDR3 spans 13 residues. The V gene's germline CDR1 is LNHDA and CDR2 SQIVND (reference sequence). DNA for the CDR3: TGTGCCGGTGCACAGGGGAGCAATCAGCCCCAGCATTTT. Translated, it gives CAGAQGSNQPQHF.

The chain combines TRBV4-1 with TRBJ2-1; no firm D call. V was clipped by 4 bases and J by 0 bases, with 10 bases between them. CDR1 is MGHRA, CDR2 YSYEKL, per germline. This CDR3 has 15 residues. The CDR3: CASSPTEISYNEQFF. The CDR3 DNA reads as TGCGCCAGCAGCCCGACGGAGATCTCCTACAATGAGCAGTTCTTC.

This clonotype was seen at least ten times. This chain links TRBV5-4 with TRBJ2-1, with a weak D call TRBD2 (6 bases). V lost 5 bases and J lost 0, with 9 bases in between. The CDR3 runs to 14 residues. The germline CDR1 and CDR2 sequences are SGHNT and YYREEE (reference sequence). The CDR3 sequence is CASSVGGSYNEQFF. The CDR3 DNA sequence: TGTGCCAGCAGTGTCGGGGGCTCCTACAATGAGCAGTTCTTC. Looking up the rest from reference TRBV5-4 and TRBJ2-1 gives the full variable domain: ETGVTQSPTHLIKTRGQQVTLRCSSQSGHNTVSWYQQALGQGPQFIFQYYREEENGRGNFPPRFSGLQFPNYSSELNVNALELDDSALYLCASSVGGSYNEQFFGPGTRLTVL.

The V gene is TRBV10-3, the J gene TRBJ2-7, with TRBD2 as a possible D gene (5 bases). Trimming took off 4 bases at V and 0 bases at J, with 10 bases between the two ends. The V gene's germline CDR1 is ENHRY and CDR2 SYGVKD. The CDR3 sequence is 14 residues long. CDR3 protein: CAISVGESSYEQYF. CDR3 nucleotides: TGTGCCATCAGTGTCGGGGAAAGCTCCTACGAGCAGTACTTC.

To note about this clonotype: This likely stems from a read error, as it lies one base from a far larger clone. The conserved phenylalanine or tryptophan normally closing the CDR3 is absent here, so this likely arose from a read error. This chain connects TRBV7-8 to TRBJ2-5; D is ambiguous. The CDR3 has 13 amino acids. Trimming took off 1 base at V and 1 base at J, with 4 bases between the two ends. Germline CDR1 is SGHVS and CDR2 is FQNEAQ. CDR3 in DNA: TGTGCCAGCAGCTTAGACCGCCAAGAGACCCAGTACCTC. This codes for CASSLDRQETQYL.

The V and J genes are TRBV15 and TRBJ1-2; D is ambiguous. Germline V gene lookup returns CDR1 LNHNV and CDR2 YYDKDF (reference sequence). The CDR3 contains 14 residues. V lost 0 bases to trimming and J lost 4 bases, with 9 bases between them. In DNA, the CDR3 is TGTGCCACCAGCAGAGATTTTGGTGCCTATGGCTACACCTTC. Protein product: CATSRDFGAYGYTF.

This clonotype was seen at least ten times. V usage is TRBV12-3 or TRBV12-4 and J usage is TRBJ1-2; D not certain. The CDR3 has 14 amino acids. V lost 6 bases and J lost 2, with 13 bases in between. The CDR3 coding sequence is TGTGCCAGCAGCTACAGAGGGATGAACTATGGCTACACCTTC. This codes for CASSYRGMNYGYTF.

This chain joins TRBV20-1 and TRBJ1-1; D is unresolved. V was trimmed by 4 bases and J by 1 base, leaving 13 bases between them. The CDR3 length is 14 residues. Germline V gene sequence: CDR1 DFQATT, CDR2 SNEGSKA (reference sequence). The CDR3, as DNA: TGCAGTGCTACCAGGACGACGCGGAACACTGAAGCTTTCTTT. Protein: CSATRTTRNTEAFF.

This clonotype was seen many times. The chain uses TRBV7-2 and TRBJ1-5; unclear D gene. The V gene lost 1 base and the J gene lost 3 bases, with 13 bases spanning the gap. The germline CDR1 and CDR2 sequences are SGHTA and FQGNSA. CDR3 size: 16 residues. The CDR3 coding sequence is TGTGCCAGCAGCTTAGGACTCCCGGTTCCCAATCAGCCCCAGCATTTT. It translates to CASSLGLPVPNQPQHF.

This clonotype was seen many times. V usage is TRBV27 and J usage is TRBJ2-1; TRBD2 agrees at 10 bases. Trimming removed 4 bases from V and 9 bases from J; junction bases left unmatched: 12. Germline V gene sequence: CDR1 MNHEY, CDR2 SMNVEV (reference sequence). CDR3 length: 16 amino acids. The CDR3 nucleotides are TGTGCCAGCAGTTCTCTGTCAGCGGGAGGGAAGGGTGAGCAGTTCTTC. Translated: CASSSLSAGGKGEQFF.

V gene TRBV19 combines with J gene TRBJ2-1; perhaps D is TRBD1 or TRBD2 (5 bases each). The CDR3 covers 16 residues. Per the germline V gene, CDR1 is LNHDA and CDR2 is SQIVND (reference sequence). V gave up 3 bases and J gave up 3 bases, with 15 bases separating them. The CDR3 DNA sequence: TGTGCCAGTAGTATCGGGACCATCCTCATCTACAATGAGCAGTTCTTC. Its protein product is CASSIGTILIYNEQFF.

This clonotype has just a few counts. J is TRBJ2-7 and V is TRBV5-1; perhaps TRBD1 as D (6 bases). The CDR3 runs 15 residues. Trimming shortened V by 4 bases and J by 1 base, and 15 bases separated the two germline ends. Germline loops: CDR1 SGHRS, CDR2 YFSETQ. The CDR3 region is CASSVHGQGSYEQYF. The CDR3 coding sequence is TGCGCCAGCAGCGTACACGGCCAGGGGTCCTACGAGCAGTACTTC.

Many counts were recorded for this clonotype. The V gene is TRBV7-6, the J gene TRBJ2-5; D is possibly TRBD2 (6 bases). Germline-derived CDR1 and CDR2 are SGHVS and FNYEAQ. V was shortened by 5 bases and J by 5 bases, with 21 bases between the two germline ends. The CDR3 is 16 amino acids. The CDR3 is CASSKLAWGTGETQYF. The CDR3 DNA follows: TGTGCCAGCAGCAAACTTGCCTGGGGGACTGGGGAGACCCAGTACTTC.

This clonotype was counted at least ten times. The J gene is TRBJ2-7, the V gene TRBV11-2; a possible D gene is TRBD1 (6 bases). The length of the CDR3 is 16 residues. In germline, CDR1 is SGHAT, CDR2 FQNNGV. With 0 bases removed from V and 3 bases from J, the gap between germline ends came to 15 bases. The CDR3 loop is CASSLDGGAFNYEQYF. The CDR3 bases are TGTGCCAGCAGCTTAGATGGGGGCGCATTTAACTACGAGCAGTACTTC.

J is TRBJ1-4 and V is TRBV2; no firm D call. Germline lookup yields CDR1 SNHLY and CDR2 FYNNEI. Trimming took off 4 bases at V and 5 bases at J, with 2 bases between the two ends. The CDR3 runs 11 residues. The CDR3 DNA follows: TGTGCCAGCAGTGGAAATGAAAAACTGTTTTTT. Its protein is CASSGNEKLFF.

The chain uses TRBV6-6 and TRBJ2-5, with TRBD2 matching 7 bases. Germline CDR1 and CDR2: MNHNY and SVGAGI (reference sequence). With 0 bases clipped from V and 5 bases from J, the junction kept 6 bases outside the gene matches. The CDR3 has 15 amino acids. CDR3 amino acids: CASSYSERGGETQYF. DNA for the CDR3: TGTGCCAGCAGTTACTCGGAGCGGGGAGGGGAGACCCAGTACTTC.

The chain carries TRBV5-1 and TRBJ2-5; 7 nucleotides line up with TRBD2. This CDR3 region has 17 residues. Germline values: CDR1 SGHRS, CDR2 YFSETQ. With V trimmed by 2 bases and J by 7 bases, 17 bases remained unmatched. CDR3 sequence reads: CASSLGFRDYRRGTQYF. CDR3 bases: TGCGCCAGCAGCTTAGGGTTCCGGGACTACCGGAGGGGGACCCAGTACTTC.

This clonotype was counted ten times or more. The rearrangement uses TRBV12-3 or TRBV12-4 and TRBJ1-5, with a possible D match to TRBD1 (5 bases). The CDR3 covers 12 residues. V was pared by 5 bases and J by 4 bases, with 6 bases between. Here the CDR3 DNA reads TGTGCCAGCAGTAGGGGTAATCAGCCCCAGCATTTT. The encoded protein is CASSRGNQPQHF.

In its sample, this clonotype was seen many times. The V call is TRBV7-6, the J call TRBJ2-5, with a possible D match to TRBD1 (6 bases). V was pared by 6 bases and J by 3 bases, with 11 bases between. This CDR3 region has 13 residues. The germline V gene encodes CDR1 SGHVS and CDR2 FNYEAQ. The CDR3 loop is CASRPYREETQYF. The DNA for the CDR3 is TGTGCCAGCAGACCCTACAGGGAAGAGACCCAGTACTTC. Full variable domain (outside the CDR3, taken from reference TRBV7-6 and TRBJ2-5): GAGVSQSPRYKVTKRGQDVALRCDPISGHVSLYWYRQALGQGPEFLTYFNYEAQQDKSGLPNDRFSAERPEGSISTLTIQRTEQRDSAMYRCASRPYREETQYFGPGTRLLVL.

Many counts were recorded for this clonotype. The chain has TRBV11-3 and TRBJ1-5; 8 nucleotides align to TRBD1. V lost 5 bases to trimming and J lost 5 bases; unmatched junction nucleotides: 5. Germline CDR1 SGHNT, CDR2 YENEEA. The CDR3 has 14 residues. The CDR3 sequence is CASSPDRGHQPQHF. The CDR3 DNA reads TGTGCCAGCAGCCCCGACAGGGGCCATCAGCCCCAGCATTTT.

This clonotype was observed at least ten times. The chain is built from TRBV7-4 and TRBJ1-1; 7 bases are shared with TRBD1. The trim removed 5 bases at V and 8 bases at J, leaving 5 bases unmatched. Germline V gene sequence: CDR1 SGHVT, CDR2 SQSDAQ. The CDR3 totals 12 residues. In DNA, the CDR3 is TGTGCCAGCAGCGTGACAGGGTGGGAAGCTTTCTTT. Its protein is CASSVTGWEAFF. The entire variable domain, with the rest obtained from reference TRBV7-4 and TRBJ1-1, is as follows: GAGVSQSPRYKVAKRGRDVALRCDSISGHVTLYWYRQTLGQGSEVLTYSQSDAQRDKSGRPSGRFSAERPERSVSTLKIQRTEQGDSAVYLCASSVTGWEAFFGQGTRLTVV.

This clonotype has just a few counts. The rearrangement links TRBV12-3 or TRBV12-4 to TRBJ2-7; TRBD2 is a possible D gene (6 bases). Trimming removed 5 bases at V and 3 bases at J, with 14 bases between. The CDR3 spans 14 residues. The CDR3 DNA follows: TGTGCCAGCAGTCCCCGGGAGAAGATCTACGAGCAGTACTTC. It encodes CASSPREKIYEQYF.

In its sample, this clonotype was seen a few times. This sequence joins TRBV20-1 and TRBJ1-2; weak D call: TRBD1 (5 bases). CDR1 DFQATT and CDR2 SNEGSKA come from the germline V gene (reference sequence). The CDR3 loop spans 14 amino acids. V lost 5 bases and J lost 3, with 16 bases in between. The CDR3 DNA reads as TGCAGTGCTCCGAAACAGGTTTACCACTATGGCTACACCTTC. Translated: CSAPKQVYHYGYTF.

The rearrangement joins TRBV6-6 to TRBJ2-1; possible D gene TRBD2, 7 bases. CDR1 and CDR2 (germline): MNHNY, SVGAGI (reference sequence). This CDR3 has 16 amino acids. Trimming stripped 2 bases from V and 4 bases from J, with 15 bases between. DNA for the CDR3: TGTGCCAGCAGTTACGCCGCGGGGGCCGGGTACAATGAGCAGTTCTTC. Translated: CASSYAAGAGYNEQFF.

This chain uses TRBV2 with TRBJ2-5, with 8 positions matching TRBD2. This CDR3 contains 14 residues. Germline CDR1 reads SNHLY; CDR2 reads FYNNEI. After removal of 3 bases from V and 3 bases from J, the junction contained 3 bases not matched to a gene. CDR3 amino acids: CASSEEAGEETQYF. DNA of the CDR3: TGTGCCAGCAGTGAGGAAGCGGGGGAAGAGACCCAGTACTTC.